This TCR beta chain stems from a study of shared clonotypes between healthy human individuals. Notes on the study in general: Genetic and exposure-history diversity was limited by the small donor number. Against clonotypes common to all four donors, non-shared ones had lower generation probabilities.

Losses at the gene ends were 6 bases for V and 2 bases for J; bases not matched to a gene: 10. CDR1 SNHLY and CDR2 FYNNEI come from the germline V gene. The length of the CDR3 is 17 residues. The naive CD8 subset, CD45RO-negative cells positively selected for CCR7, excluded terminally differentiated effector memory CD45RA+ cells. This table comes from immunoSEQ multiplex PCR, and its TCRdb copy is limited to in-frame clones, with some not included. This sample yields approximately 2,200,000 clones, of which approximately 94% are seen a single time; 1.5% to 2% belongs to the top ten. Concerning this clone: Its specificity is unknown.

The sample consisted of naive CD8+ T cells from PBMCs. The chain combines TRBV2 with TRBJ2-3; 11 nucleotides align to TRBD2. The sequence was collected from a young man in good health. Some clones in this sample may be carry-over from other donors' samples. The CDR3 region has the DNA TGTGCCAGCAGGGGCAGGACTAGCGGGCGACTCACAGATACGCAGTATTTT. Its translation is CASRGRTSGRLTDTQYF.